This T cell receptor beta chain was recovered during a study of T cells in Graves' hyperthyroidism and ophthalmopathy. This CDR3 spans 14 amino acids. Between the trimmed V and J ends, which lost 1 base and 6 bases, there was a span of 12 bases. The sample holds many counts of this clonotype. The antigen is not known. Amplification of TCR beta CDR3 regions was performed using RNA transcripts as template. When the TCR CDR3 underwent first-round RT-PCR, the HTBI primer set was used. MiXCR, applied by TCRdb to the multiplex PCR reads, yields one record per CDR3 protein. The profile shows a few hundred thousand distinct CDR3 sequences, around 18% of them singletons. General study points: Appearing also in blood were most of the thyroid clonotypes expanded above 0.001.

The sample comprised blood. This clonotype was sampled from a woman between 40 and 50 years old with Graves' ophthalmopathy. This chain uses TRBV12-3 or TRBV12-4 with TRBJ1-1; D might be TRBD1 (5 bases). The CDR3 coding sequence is TGTGCCAGCAGTTTAGGGAGGGTGGGGGCTGAAGCTTTCTTT. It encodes CASSLGRVGAEAFF.